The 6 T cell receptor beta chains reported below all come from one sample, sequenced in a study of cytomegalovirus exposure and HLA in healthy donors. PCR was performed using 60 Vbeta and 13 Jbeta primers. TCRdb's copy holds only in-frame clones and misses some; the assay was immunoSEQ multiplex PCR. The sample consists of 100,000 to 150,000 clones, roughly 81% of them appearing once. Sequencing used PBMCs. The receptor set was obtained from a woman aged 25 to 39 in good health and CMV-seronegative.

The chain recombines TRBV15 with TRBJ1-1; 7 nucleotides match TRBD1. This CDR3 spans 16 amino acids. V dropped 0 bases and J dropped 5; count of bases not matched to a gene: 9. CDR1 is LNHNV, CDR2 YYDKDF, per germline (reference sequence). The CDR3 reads CATSREVGQSRTEAFF. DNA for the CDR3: TGTGCCACCAGCAGAGAAGTGGGACAGTCACGGACTGAAGCTTTCTTT. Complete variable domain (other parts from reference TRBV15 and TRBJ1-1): DAMVIQNPRYQVTQFGKPVTLSCSQTLNHNVMYWYQQKSSQAPKLLFHYYDKDFNNEADTPDNFQSRRPNTSFCFLDIRSPGLGDTAMYLCATSREVGQSRTEAFFGQGTRLTVV.

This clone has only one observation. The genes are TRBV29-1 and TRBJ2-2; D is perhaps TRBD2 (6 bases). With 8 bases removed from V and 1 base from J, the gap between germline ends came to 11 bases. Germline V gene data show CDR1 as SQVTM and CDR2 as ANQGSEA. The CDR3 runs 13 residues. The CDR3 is CSILSGNTGELFF. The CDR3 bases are TGCAGCATACTTAGCGGGAACACCGGGGAGCTGTTTTTT.

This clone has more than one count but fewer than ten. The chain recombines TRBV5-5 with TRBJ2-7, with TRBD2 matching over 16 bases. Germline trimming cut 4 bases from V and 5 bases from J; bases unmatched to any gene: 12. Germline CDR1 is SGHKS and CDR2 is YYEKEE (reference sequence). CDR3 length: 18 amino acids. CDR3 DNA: TGTGCCAGCAGCCCTCGATCCGGGACTAGCGGGAGGGCCAACGAGCAGTACTTC. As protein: CASSPRSGTSGRANEQYF.

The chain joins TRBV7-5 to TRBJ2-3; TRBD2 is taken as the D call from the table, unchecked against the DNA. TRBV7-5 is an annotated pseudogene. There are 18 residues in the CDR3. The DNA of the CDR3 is TGTGCCAGAAGCAACACGAGGGAGCCCCTGGGGAGCACAGATACGCAGTATTTT. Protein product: CARSNTREPLGSTDTQYF.

CDR3 residues: CASSLTKWSSYNEQFF. DNA of the CDR3: TGCGCCAGCAGCCTTACTAAGTGGAGCTCCTACAATGAGCAGTTCTTC. This chain links TRBV5-1 with TRBJ2-1; D unclear. The germline CDR1 and CDR2 sequences are SGHRS and YFSETQ. V was trimmed by 4 bases and J by 0 bases, leaving 14 bases between them. CDR3 size: 16 residues.

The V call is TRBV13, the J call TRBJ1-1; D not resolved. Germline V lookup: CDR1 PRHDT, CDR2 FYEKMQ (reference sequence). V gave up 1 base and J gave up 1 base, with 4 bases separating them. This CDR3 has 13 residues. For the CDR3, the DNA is TGTGCCAGCAGCTTAGCCGGGAACACTGAAGCTTTCTTT. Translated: CASSLAGNTEAFF.